This is a list of T cell receptor beta chains from one sample in a study of T cell responses to AZD1222 COVID-19 vaccine. TCRdb's copy holds only in-frame clones and misses some; the assay was immunoSEQ multiplex PCR. The sample yields about 92,000 clones, approximately 91% seen once. Sample: peripheral blood, taken on day 0 of AZD1222 vaccination. Receptors originate from an adult in good health. The CDR3 runs from the conserved cysteine through the conserved F or W. The D gene is left open where the match is weak. Some rows have no size entry. The others give once, few or many, or a class for an expanded clone.

TRBJ1-5 | - | - | TRBV19 | TGTGCCAGTAGTGGGGGGCGCAATCAGCCCCAGCATTTT | CASSGGRNQPQHF
TRBJ2-7 | - | - | TRBV5-6 | TGTGCCAGCAGCTTTCTCTCAGGGAGCTCCTACGAGCAGTACTTC | CASSFLSGSSYEQYF
TRBJ1-5 | - | TRBD1 | TRBV19 | TGTGCCAGTAGTACCGGGACAGGCAGTAGCAATCAGCCCCAGCATTTT | CASSTGTGSSNQPQHF
TRBJ2-1 | - | TRBD2 | TRBV18 | TGTGCCAGCTCACCAAAAGGACTAGCGGGGACCAGCTCCTACAATGAGCAGTTCTTC | CASSPKGLAGTSSYNEQFF
TRBJ1-1 | - | - | TRBV7-2 | TGTGCCAGCAGCTTAGTTCCCAGGGGGAACACTGAAGCTTTCTTT | CASSLVPRGNTEAFF
TRBJ2-2 | - | - | TRBV5-1 | TGCGCCAGCCGATCCGACCCCAACACCGGGGAGCTGTTTTTT | CASRSDPNTGELFF
TRBJ2-2 | - | - | TRBV2 | TGTGCCAGCAGTGAGACAGGTGCATCCTCCGGGGAGCTGTTTTTT | CASSETGASSGELFF
TRBJ2-7 | - | TRBD1 | TRBV14 | TGTGCCAGCAGCCCCCGACAGGGGCGAAACGAGCAGTACTTC | CASSPRQGRNEQYF
TRBJ2-2 | - | - | TRBV5-4 | TGTGCCAGCAGCTTGGGAGGGCTAGCTGGTTCAGCCGGGGAGCTGTTTTTT | CASSLGGLAGSAGELFF
TRBJ1-6 | - | TRBD1 | TRBV6-5 | TGTGCCAGCAGTACCTCCGGGACAGGGGCTTCACCCCTCCACTTT | CASSTSGTGASPLHF
TRBJ2-7 | - | - | TRBV7-9 | TGTGCCAGCAGCTTAGAGGTTGTCAGCGAGCAGTACTTC | CASSLEVVSEQYF
TRBJ2-2 | - | TRBD2 | TRBV18 | TGTGCCAGCTCACCTGGACTAGCGGGTCCTAAGGGGGAGCTGTTTTTT | CASSPGLAGPKGELFF
TRBJ2-6 | - | TRBD1 | TRBV29-1 | TGCAGCGTTGGGGACAGGGGAATCAACGTCCTGACTTTC | CSVGDRGINVLTF
TRBJ1-2 | - | - | TRBV4-2 | TGTGCCAGCAGCCAAGATCAGGTGAGCAGCTATGGCTACACCTTC | CASSQDQVSSYGYTF
TRBJ1-6 | - | TRBD1 | TRBV13 | TGTGCCAGCAGCCGTACCCCCCGGACAGGGGTCGATTCACCCCTCCACTTT | CASSRTPRTGVDSPLHF
TRBJ1-6 | - | - | TRBV27 | TGTGCCAGCAGCCCTAAAGGGGGGGCCCTCCACTTT | CASSPKGGALHF
TRBJ1-3 | - | - | TRBV7-2 | TGTGCCAGCAGCCCAGGACCGTCTGGAAACACCATATATTTT | CASSPGPSGNTIYF
TRBJ1-5 | - | - | TRBV5-8 | TGTGCCAGCAGCTTCGCAGGGACCTCGGGACAGCCCCAGCATTTT | CASSFAGTSGQPQHF
TRBJ1-1 | - | TRBD1 | TRBV3-1/TRBV3-2 | TGTGCCAGCAGCCGTCGGGGAGGGGGCAAGGGGAACACTGAAGCTTTCTTT | CASSRRGGGKGNTEAFF
TRBJ2-6 | - | - | TRBV5-1 | TGCGCCAGCAGCTCTATAGCGGCCCAGGGCGGGGCCAACGTCCTGACTTTC | CASSSIAAQGGANVLTF
TRBJ1-1 | - | - | TRBV19 | TGTGCCAGTAGTCCCCGACAGGACGGGTACACTGAAGCTTTCTTT | CASSPRQDGYTEAFF
TRBJ1-6 | - | - | TRBV28 | TGTGCCAGCAGTTTAACCCTTTCACCCCTCCACTTT | CASSLTLSPLHF
TRBJ1-2 | - | TRBD1 | TRBV5-1 | TGCGCCAGCAGCTACGACGGACAGGGAAACTATGGCTACACCTTC | CASSYDGQGNYGYTF
TRBJ1-1 | few | TRBD1 | TRBV2 | TGTGCCAGCAGTGGACACGGGACAGGGGGCACTGAAGCTTTCTTT | CASSGHGTGGTEAFF
TRBJ2-1 | - | - | TRBV10-3 | TGTGCCATCAGTGGTTCCGGGGATCCTGAGCAGTTCTTC | CAISGSGDPEQFF
TRBJ2-1 | - | - | TRBV11-3 | TGTGCCAGCAGCGACGGATACAATGAGCAGTTCTTC | CASSDGYNEQFF
TRBJ1-1 | - | TRBD1 | TRBV5-1 | TGCGCCAGCCGAGGACAGGGAACGAACACTGAAGCTTTCTTT | CASRGQGTNTEAFF
TRBJ1-2 | - | - | TRBV2 | TGTGCCAGCAGTCCGCGAGGCTACACCTTC | CASSPRGYTF
TRBJ1-2 | - | - | TRBV6-2/TRBV6-3 | TGTGCCAGCAGTTACTCGAGGGCACATGGCTACACCTTC | CASSYSRAHGYTF
TRBJ1-6 | - | TRBD1 | TRBV4-1 | TGCGCCAGCAGCCAAGAGGGACAGCTCAATTCACCCCTCCACTTT | CASSQEGQLNSPLHF
TRBJ1-2 | once | TRBD1 | TRBV15 | TGTGCCACCAGCAGGGACAGGGCTGGTGGCTACACCTTC | CATSRDRAGGYTF